This entry is about one TCR beta chain. Its target is not known. The trim removed 6 bases at V and 5 bases at J, leaving 9 bases unmatched. CDR3 size: 15 residues. Germline values: CDR1 MNHEY, CDR2 SMNVEV (reference sequence). This specimen belongs to a study of shared clonotypes between healthy human individuals. Overall study: Per-donor plates numbered three CD4 naive, three CD4 memory, two CD8 naive and one CD8 memory. General study results and limits: The naive CD4 repertoires of a handful of donors were compared, and around 5% of clonotypes were shared.

Assay used: immunoSEQ multiplex PCR; TCRdb lists only in-frame clones, some missing. The table includes about 2.4 million clones, approximately 92% detected once. Material: naive CD4+ T cells sorted from blood. Subset here: CD45RA+ positively selected. V gene TRBV27 combines with J gene TRBJ2-7; 11 positions match TRBD2. The TCR was taken from a man aged 18 to 30 in good health. The CDR3 loop is CASRGIAGGPHEQYF. The CDR3 DNA reads TGTGCCAGCAGGGGAATAGCGGGAGGGCCCCACGAGCAGTACTTC.